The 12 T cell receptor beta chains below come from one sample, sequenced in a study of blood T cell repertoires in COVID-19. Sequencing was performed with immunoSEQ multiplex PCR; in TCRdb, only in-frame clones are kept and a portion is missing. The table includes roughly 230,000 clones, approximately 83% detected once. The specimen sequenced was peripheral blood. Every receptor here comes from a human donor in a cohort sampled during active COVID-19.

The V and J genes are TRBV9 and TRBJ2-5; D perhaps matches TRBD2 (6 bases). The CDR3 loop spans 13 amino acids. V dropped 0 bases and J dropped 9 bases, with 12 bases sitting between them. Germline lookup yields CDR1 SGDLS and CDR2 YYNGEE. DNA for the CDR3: TGTGCCAGCAGCGTAGTCGATAGCGGACCCCAGTACTTC. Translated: CASSVVDSGPQYF. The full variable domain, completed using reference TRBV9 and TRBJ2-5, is DSGVTQTPKHLITATGQRVTLRCSPRSGDLSVYWYQQSLDQGLQFLIQYYNGEERAKGNILERFSAQQFPDLHSELNLSSLELGDSALYFCASSVVDSGPQYFGPGTRLLVL.

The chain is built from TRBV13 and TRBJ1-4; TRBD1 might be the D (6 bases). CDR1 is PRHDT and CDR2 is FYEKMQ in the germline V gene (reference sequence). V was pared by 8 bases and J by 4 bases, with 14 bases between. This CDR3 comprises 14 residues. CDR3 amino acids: CASASGTINEKLFF. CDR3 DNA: TGTGCCAGCGCCTCCGGGACAATTAATGAAAAACTGTTTTTT. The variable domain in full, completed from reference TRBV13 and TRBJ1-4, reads AAGVIQSPRHLIKEKRETATLKCYPIPRHDTVYWYQQGPGQDPQFLISFYEKMQSDKGSIPDRFSAQQFSDYHSELNMSSLELGDSALYFCASASGTINEKLFFGSGTQLSVL.

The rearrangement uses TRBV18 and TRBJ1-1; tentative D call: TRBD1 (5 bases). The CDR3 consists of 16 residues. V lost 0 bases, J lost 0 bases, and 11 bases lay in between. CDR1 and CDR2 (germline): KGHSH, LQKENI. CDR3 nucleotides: TGTGCCAGCTCACCACCGAAGACAGCCATGAACACTGAAGCTTTCTTT. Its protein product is CASSPPKTAMNTEAFF.

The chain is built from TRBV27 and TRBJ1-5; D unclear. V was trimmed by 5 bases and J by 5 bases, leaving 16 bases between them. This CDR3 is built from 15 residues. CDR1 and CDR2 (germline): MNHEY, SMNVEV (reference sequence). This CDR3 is CASSVAQEGYQPQHF. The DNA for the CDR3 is TGTGCCAGCAGTGTAGCTCAGGAGGGATATCAGCCCCAGCATTTT.

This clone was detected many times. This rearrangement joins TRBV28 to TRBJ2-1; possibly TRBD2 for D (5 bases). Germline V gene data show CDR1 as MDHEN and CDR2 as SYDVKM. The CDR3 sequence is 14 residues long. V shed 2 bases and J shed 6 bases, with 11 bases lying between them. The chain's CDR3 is CASSLAPRGNEQFF. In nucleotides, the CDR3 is TGTGCCAGCAGTTTAGCTCCACGGGGCAATGAGCAGTTCTTC.

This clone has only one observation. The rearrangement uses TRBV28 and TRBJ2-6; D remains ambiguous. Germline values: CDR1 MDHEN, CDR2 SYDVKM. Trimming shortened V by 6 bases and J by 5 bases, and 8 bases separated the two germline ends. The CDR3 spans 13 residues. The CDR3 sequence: CASSATRANVLTF. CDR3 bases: TGTGCCAGCAGCGCTACTAGGGCCAACGTCCTGACTTTC.

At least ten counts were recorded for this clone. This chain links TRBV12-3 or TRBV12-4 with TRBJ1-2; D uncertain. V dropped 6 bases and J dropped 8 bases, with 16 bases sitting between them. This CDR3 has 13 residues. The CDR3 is CASSTIGGVGYTF. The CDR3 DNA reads TGTGCCAGCAGCACCATTGGCGGGGTCGGCTACACCTTC.

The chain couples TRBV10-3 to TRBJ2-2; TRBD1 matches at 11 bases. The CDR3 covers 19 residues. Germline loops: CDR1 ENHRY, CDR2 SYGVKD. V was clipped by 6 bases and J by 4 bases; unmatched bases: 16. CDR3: CAISAGQGGPGLGTGELFF. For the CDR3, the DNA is TGTGCCATCAGCGCGGGACAGGGGGGACCGGGACTAGGCACCGGGGAGCTGTTTTTT.

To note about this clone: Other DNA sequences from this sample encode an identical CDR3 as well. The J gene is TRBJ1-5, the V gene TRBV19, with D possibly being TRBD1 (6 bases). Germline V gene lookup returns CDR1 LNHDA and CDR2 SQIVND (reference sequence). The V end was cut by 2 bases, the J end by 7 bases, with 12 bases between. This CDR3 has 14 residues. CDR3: CASSISGEGQPQHF. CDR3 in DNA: TGTGCCAGTAGTATATCAGGGGAGGGCCAGCCCCAGCATTTT.

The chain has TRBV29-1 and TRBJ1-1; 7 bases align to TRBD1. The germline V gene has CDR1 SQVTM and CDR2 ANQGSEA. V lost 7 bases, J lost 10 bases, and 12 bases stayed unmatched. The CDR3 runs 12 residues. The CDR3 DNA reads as TGCAGCGGATGGACAGGAGGCGAAGTAGCTTTCTTT. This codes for CSGWTGGEVAFF.

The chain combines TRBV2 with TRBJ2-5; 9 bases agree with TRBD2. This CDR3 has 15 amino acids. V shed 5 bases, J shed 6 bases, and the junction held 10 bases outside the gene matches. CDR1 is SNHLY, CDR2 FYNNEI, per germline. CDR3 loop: CASSSLAGVMKTQYF. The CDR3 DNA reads TGTGCCAGCAGTTCTTTAGCGGGAGTGATGAAGACCCAGTACTTC. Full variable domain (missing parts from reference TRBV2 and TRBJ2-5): EPEVTQTPSHQVTQMGQEVILRCVPISNHLYFYWYRQILGQKVEFLVSFYNNEISEKSEIFDDQFSVERPDGSNFTLKIRSTKLEDSAMYFCASSSLAGVMKTQYFGPGTRLLVL.

CDR3 nucleotide sequence: TGTGCCACCAGAGACAGCAAAAACATTCAGTACTTC. Translation: CATRDSKNIQYF. The chain employs TRBV24-1 and TRBJ2-4; the D gene is possibly TRBD1 (5 bases). V was trimmed by 7 bases and J by 3 bases, leaving 6 bases between them. This CDR3 is built from 12 residues. Germline loops: CDR1 KGHDR, CDR2 SFDVKD.